This record covers a single T cell receptor (beta chain). Its target is not known. The sample is drawn from a study of post-analysis software for immune sequencing data. Study overall: Several disease courses (relapsing-remitting, secondary progressive and progressive-relapsing) of multiple sclerosis were included. Overall study results and limits: Samples from one preparation batch, clustered by F measure, grouped strongly together. Patients used several TRBV segments, including TRBV5-6, TRBV5-1 and TRBV20-1, more often than controls.

Researchers reported that TCR beta cDNA libraries carried unique molecular identifiers. TCRdb used MiXCR to reprocess the PCR reads, holding one entry per CDR3 protein. The table has 150,000 to 200,000 distinct CDR3 sequences, roughly 31% seen once. The V segment lost 7 bases and the J segment 3 bases; nucleotides outside the gene matches: 5. The CDR3 loop spans 14 amino acids. CDR1 and CDR2 (germline): ENHRY, SYGVKD. The chain is built from TRBV10-3 and TRBJ2-2, with 7 nucleotides matching TRBD2. The TCR was taken from a girl aged 5 to 17 with multiple sclerosis. Sequenced: blood. This CDR3 reads CAITLGGDTGELFF. In DNA, the CDR3 is TGTGCCATCACCTTGGGAGGGGACACCGGGGAGCTGTTTTTT.